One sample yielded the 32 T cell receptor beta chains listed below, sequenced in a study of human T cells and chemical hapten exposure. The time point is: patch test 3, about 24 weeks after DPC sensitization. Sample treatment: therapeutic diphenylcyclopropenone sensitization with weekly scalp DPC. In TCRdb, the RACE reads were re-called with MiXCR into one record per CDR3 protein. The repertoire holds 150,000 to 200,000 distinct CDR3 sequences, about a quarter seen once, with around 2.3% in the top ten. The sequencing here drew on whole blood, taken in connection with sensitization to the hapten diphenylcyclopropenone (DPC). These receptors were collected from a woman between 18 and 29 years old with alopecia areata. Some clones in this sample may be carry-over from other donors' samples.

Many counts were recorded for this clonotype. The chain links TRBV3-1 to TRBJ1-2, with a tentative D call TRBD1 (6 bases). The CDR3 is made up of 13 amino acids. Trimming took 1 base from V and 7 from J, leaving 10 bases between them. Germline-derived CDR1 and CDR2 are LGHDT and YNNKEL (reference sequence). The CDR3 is CASSQGGRGGYTF. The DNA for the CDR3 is TGTGCCAGCAGCCAAGGGGGGCGGGGTGGCTACACCTTC. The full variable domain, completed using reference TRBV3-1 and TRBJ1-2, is DTAVSQTPKYLVTQMGNDKSIKCEQNLGHDTMYWYKQDSKKFLKIMFSYNNKELIINETVPNRFSPKSPDKAHLNLHINSLELGDSAVYFCASSQGGRGGYTFGSGTRLTVV.

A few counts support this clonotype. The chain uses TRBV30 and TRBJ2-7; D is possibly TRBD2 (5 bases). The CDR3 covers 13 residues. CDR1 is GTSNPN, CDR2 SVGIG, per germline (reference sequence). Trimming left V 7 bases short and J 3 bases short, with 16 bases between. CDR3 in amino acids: CAFALARDYEQYF. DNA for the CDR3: TGTGCCTTCGCGCTGGCGAGGGACTACGAGCAGTACTTC.

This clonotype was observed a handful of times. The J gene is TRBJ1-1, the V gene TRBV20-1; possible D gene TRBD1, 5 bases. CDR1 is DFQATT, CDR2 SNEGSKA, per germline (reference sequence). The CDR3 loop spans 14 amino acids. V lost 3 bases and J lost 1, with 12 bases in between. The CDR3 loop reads CSARVAGRNTEAFF. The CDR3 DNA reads TGCAGTGCTAGGGTGGCAGGGCGGAACACTGAAGCTTTCTTT.

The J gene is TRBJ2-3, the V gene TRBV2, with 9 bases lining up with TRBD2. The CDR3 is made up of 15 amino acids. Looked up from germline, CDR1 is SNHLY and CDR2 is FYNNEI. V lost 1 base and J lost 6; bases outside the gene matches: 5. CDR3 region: CASSEERGAADTQYF. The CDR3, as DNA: TGTGCCAGCAGTGAAGAGCGGGGGGCAGCGGATACGCAGTATTTT.

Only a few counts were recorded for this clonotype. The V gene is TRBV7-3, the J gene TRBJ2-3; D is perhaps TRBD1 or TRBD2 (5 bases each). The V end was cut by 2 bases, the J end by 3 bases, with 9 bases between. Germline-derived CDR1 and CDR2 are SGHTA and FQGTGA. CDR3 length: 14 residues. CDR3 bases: TGTGCCAGCAGCTTAGGGGGATTGACAGATACGCAGTATTTT. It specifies CASSLGGLTDTQYF.

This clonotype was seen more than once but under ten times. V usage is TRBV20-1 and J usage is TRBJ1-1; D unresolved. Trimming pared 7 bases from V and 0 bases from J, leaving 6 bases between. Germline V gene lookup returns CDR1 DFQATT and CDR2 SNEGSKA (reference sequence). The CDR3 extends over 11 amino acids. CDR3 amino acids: CSEKLNTEAFF. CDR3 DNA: TGCAGTGAAAAATTGAACACTGAAGCTTTCTTT.

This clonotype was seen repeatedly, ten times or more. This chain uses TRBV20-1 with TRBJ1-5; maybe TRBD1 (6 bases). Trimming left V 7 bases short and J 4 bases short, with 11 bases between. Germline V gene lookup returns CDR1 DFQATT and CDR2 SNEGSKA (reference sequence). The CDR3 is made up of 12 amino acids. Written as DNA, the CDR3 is TGCAGTGTCGAACAGGGTAATCAGCCCCAGCATTTT. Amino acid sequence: CSVEQGNQPQHF.

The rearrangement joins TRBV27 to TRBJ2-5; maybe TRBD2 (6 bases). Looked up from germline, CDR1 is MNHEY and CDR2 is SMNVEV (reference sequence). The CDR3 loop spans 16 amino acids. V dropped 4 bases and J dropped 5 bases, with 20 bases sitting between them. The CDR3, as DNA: TGTGCCAGCAGTTCCTTGGGGCCCGGAGGGGCGGAGACCCAGTACTTC. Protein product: CASSSLGPGGAETQYF.

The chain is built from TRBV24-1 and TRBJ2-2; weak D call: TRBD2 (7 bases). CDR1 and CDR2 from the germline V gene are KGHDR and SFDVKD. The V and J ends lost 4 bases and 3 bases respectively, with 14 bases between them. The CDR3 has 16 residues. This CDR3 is CATSDLGGGDTGELFF. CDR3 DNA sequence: TGTGCCACCAGTGACCTGGGAGGGGGGGACACCGGGGAGCTGTTTTTT.

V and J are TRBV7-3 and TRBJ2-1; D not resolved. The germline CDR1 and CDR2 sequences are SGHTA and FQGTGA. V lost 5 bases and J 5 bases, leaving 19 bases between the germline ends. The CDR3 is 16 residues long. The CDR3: CASSPVPARRNNEQFF. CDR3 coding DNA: TGTGCCAGCAGCCCCGTGCCGGCTAGAAGAAACAATGAGCAGTTCTTC.

CDR3 in amino acids: CASSKGTWGALRNTEAFF. CDR3 nucleotides: TGTGCCAGCAGCAAGGGGACATGGGGAGCTTTGCGGAACACTGAAGCTTTCTTT. The rearrangement links TRBV7-2 to TRBJ1-1; D may be TRBD1 (6 bases). Deletions cut 5 bases from V and 1 base from J, with 23 bases between. The CDR3 totals 18 residues. In germline, CDR1 is SGHTA, CDR2 FQGNSA. The full variable domain, with the rest looked up from reference TRBV7-2 and TRBJ1-1, is GAGVSQSPSNKVTEKGKDVELRCDPISGHTALYWYRQSLGQGLEFLIYFQGNSAPDKSGLPSDRFSAERTGGSVSTLTIQRTQQEDSAVYLCASSKGTWGALRNTEAFFGQGTRLTVV.

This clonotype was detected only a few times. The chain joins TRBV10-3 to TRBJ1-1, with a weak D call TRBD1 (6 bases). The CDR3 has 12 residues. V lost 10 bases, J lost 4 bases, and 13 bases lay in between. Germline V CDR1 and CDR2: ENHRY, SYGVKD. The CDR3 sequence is CATRGTSTEAFF. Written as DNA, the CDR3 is TGTGCCACCAGGGGTACTAGCACTGAAGCTTTCTTT.

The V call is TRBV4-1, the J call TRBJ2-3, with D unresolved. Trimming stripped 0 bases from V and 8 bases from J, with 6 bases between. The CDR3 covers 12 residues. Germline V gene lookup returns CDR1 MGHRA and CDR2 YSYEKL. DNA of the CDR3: TGCGCCAGCAGCCAAGATAAGCGTACGCAGTATTTT. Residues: CASSQDKRTQYF.

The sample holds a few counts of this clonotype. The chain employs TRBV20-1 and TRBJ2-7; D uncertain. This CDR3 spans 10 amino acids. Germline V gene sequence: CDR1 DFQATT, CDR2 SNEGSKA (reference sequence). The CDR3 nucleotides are TGCAGCTTTACTTCCTACGAGCAGTACTTC. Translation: CSFTSYEQYF.

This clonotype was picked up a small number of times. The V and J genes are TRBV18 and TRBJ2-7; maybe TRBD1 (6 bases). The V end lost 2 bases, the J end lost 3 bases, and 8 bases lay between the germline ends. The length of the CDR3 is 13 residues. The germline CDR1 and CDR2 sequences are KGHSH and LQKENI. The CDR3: CASSPTGNYEQYF. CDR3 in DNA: TGTGCCAGCTCACCAACAGGGAACTACGAGCAGTACTTC.

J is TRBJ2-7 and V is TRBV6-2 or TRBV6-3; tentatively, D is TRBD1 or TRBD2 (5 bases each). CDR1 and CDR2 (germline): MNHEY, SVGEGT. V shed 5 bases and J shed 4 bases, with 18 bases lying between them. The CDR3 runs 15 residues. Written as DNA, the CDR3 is TGTGCCAGCAGTAATCCGGCGGGCAGGGAGTACGAGCAGTACTTC. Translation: CASSNPAGREYEQYF.

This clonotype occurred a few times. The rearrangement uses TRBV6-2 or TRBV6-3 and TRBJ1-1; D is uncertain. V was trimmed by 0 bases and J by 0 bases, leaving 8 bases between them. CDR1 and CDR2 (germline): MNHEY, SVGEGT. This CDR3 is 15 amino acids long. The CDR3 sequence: CASSYSLGMNTEAFF. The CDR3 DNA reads TGTGCCAGCAGTTACTCGTTGGGGATGAACACTGAAGCTTTCTTT.

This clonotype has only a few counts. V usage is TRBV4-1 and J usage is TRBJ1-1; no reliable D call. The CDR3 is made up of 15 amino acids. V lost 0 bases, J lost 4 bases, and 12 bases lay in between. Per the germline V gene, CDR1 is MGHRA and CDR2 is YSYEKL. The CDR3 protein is CASSQESQVRTEAFF. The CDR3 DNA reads TGCGCCAGCAGCCAAGAGAGCCAGGTTCGCACTGAAGCTTTCTTT.

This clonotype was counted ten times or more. The CDR3 region has the DNA TGTGCCAGCAGTTACTCGGACTCATACAATGAGCAGTTCTTC. Protein sequence: CASSYSDSYNEQFF. The chain couples TRBV6-2 or TRBV6-3 to TRBJ2-1, with D perhaps matching TRBD2 (5 bases). The germline gives CDR1 MNHEY, CDR2 SVGEGT. V lost 0 bases, J lost 4 bases, and 7 bases lay in between. The CDR3 runs 14 residues.

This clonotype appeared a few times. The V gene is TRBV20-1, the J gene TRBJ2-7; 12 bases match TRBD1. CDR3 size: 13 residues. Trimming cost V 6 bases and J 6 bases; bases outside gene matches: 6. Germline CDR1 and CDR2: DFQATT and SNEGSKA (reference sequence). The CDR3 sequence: CSAGGTGGFEQYF. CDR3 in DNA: TGCAGTGCGGGTGGGACAGGGGGCTTCGAGCAGTACTTC.

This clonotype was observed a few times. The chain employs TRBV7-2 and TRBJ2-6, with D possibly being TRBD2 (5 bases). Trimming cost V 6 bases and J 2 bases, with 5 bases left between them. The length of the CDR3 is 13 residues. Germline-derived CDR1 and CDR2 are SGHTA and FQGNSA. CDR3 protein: CASREAGANVLTF. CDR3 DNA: TGTGCCAGCAGGGAGGCTGGGGCCAACGTCCTGACTTTC. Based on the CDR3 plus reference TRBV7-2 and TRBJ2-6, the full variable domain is GAGVSQSPSNKVTEKGKDVELRCDPISGHTALYWYRQSLGQGLEFLIYFQGNSAPDKSGLPSDRFSAERTGGSVSTLTIQRTQQEDSAVYLCASREAGANVLTFGAGSRLTVL.

CDR3 protein: CAISESLGKKETQYF. DNA for the CDR3: TGTGCCATCAGTGAGTCGCTCGGGAAAAAAGAGACCCAGTACTTC. The chain combines TRBV10-3 with TRBJ2-5, with D perhaps TRBD2 (5 bases). The CDR3 totals 15 residues. Germline CDR1 reads ENHRY; CDR2 reads SYGVKD. V gave up 0 bases and J gave up 3 bases, with 11 bases separating them.

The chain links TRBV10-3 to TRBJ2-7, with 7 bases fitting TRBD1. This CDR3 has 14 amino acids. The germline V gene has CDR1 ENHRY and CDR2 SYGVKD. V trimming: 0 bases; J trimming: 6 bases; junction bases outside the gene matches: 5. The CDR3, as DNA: TGTGCCATCAGTGAGTCGGTAGGGGGCCTCGAGCAGTACTTC. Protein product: CAISESVGGLEQYF.

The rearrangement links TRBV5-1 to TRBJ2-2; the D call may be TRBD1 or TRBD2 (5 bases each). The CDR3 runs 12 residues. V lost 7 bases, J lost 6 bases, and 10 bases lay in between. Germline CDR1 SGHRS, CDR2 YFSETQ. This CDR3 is CASWGSSGELFF. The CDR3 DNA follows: TGCGCCAGCTGGGGGTCCTCCGGGGAGCTGTTTTTT.

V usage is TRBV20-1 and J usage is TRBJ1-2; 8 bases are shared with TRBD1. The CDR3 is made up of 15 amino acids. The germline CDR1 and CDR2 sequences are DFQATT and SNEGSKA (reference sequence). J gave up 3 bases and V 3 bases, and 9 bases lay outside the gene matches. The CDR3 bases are TGCAGTGCTAGGGACCGGGACAGGATTGACTATGGCTACACCTTC. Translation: CSARDRDRIDYGYTF.

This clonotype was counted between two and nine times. CDR3 bases: TGCGCCAGCAGCATGCGCGGGGGAGAAACCGGGGAGCTGTTTTTT. It codes for CASSMRGGETGELFF. This chain joins TRBV4-1 and TRBJ2-2; 7 positions match TRBD2. This CDR3 contains 15 residues. J gave up 5 bases and V 5 bases, and 8 bases lay outside the gene matches. The V gene's germline CDR1 is MGHRA and CDR2 YSYEKL.

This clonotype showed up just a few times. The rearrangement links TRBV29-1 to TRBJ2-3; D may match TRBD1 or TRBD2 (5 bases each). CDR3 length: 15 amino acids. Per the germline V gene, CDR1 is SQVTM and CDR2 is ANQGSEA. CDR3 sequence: CGVKRGGTSTDTQYF. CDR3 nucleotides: TGCGGAGTTAAGAGGGGCGGAACTAGCACAGATACGCAGTATTTT.

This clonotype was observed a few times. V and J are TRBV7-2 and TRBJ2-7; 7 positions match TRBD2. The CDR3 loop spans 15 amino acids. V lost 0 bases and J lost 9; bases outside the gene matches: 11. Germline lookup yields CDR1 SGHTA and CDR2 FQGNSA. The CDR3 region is CASSLAGRGALGQYF. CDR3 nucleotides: TGTGCCAGCAGCTTAGCTGGGAGGGGAGCCTTAGGGCAGTACTTC.

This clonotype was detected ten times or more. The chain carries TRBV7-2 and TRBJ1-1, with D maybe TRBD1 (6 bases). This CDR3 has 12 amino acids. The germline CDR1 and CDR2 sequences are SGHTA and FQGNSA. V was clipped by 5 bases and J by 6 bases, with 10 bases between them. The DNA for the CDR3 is TGTGCCAGCAGCCTTTACAGGGCTGAAGCTTTCTTT. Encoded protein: CASSLYRAEAFF.

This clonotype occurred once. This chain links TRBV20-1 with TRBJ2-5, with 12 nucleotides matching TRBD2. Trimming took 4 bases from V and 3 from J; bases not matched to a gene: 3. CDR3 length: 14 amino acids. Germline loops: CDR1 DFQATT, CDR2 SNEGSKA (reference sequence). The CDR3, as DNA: TGCAGTGCTATCCGGACTAGCGGGAAAGAGACCCAGTACTTC. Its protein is CSAIRTSGKETQYF.

CDR3 residues: CSGREGDRNEQFF. CDR3 DNA sequence: TGCAGCGGGAGGGAAGGGGACCGCAATGAGCAGTTCTTC. The chain uses TRBV29-1 and TRBJ2-1, with a possible D match to TRBD2 (6 bases). The germline gives CDR1 SQVTM, CDR2 ANQGSEA. This CDR3 is built from 13 residues. The V end lost 7 bases, the J end lost 6 bases, and 16 bases lay between the germline ends.

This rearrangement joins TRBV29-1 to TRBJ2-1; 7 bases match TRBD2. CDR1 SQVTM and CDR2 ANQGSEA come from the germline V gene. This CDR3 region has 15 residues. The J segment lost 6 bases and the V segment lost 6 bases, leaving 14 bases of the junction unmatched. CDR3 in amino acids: CSVLVAGRLGNEQFF. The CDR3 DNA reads TGCAGCGTCCTAGTAGCCGGGAGGTTGGGCAATGAGCAGTTCTTC.